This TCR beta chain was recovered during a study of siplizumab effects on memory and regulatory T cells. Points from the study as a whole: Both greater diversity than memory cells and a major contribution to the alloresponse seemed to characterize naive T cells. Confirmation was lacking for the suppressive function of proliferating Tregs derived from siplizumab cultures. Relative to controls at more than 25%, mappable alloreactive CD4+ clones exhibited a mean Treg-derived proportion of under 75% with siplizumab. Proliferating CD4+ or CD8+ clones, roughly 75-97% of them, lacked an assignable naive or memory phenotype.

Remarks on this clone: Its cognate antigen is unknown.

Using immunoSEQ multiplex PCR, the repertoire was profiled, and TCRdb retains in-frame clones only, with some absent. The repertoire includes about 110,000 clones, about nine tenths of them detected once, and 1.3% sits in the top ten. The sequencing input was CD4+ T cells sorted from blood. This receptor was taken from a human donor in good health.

CDR3 sequence reads: CASSSDGKTRPQHF. The CDR3 nucleotides read TGTGCCAGCAGTTCTGACGGGAAGACACGACCCCAGCATTTT. This chain joins TRBV6-5 and TRBJ1-5; D gene unclear. Germline V CDR1 and CDR2: MNHEY, SVGAGI. The ends were cut back, 4 bases at V and 10 bases at J, with 17 bases in the middle. This CDR3 has 14 amino acids.